This T cell receptor beta chain originates from a study of Graves' ophthalmopathy and Graves' hyperthyroidism. Scientists amplified the TCR beta CDR3 regions from RNA transcripts. Second-round multiplex PCR came after a first-round RT-PCR that employed HTBI primers. TCRdb re-called the multiplex PCR reads with MiXCR, one entry per CDR3 protein. The sample records approximately 380,000 distinct CDR3 sequences, 21% being singletons. A single count supports this clonotype. The CDR3 has 15 residues. Germline CDR1 reads MNHEY; CDR2 reads SMNVEV (reference sequence). V was clipped by 5 bases and J by 5 bases; unmatched bases: 11.

What was sequenced was peripheral blood. The chain is built from TRBV27 and TRBJ2-5, with TRBD1 matching 7 bases. This TCR came from a woman between 18 and 29 years old with stable Graves' hyperthyroidism. CDR3: CASSPTSTGFETQYF. In nucleotides, the CDR3 is TGTGCCAGCAGTCCTACCTCGACAGGGTTTGAGACCCAGTACTTC.